Presented here are 11 T cell receptor beta chains from one specimen sequenced in a study of cytomegalovirus exposure and HLA in healthy donors. Amplification used 60 Vbeta primers and 13 Jbeta primers. Produced via immunoSEQ multiplex PCR; TCRdb's table is partial and in-frame only. The sample contains roughly 200,000 clones, roughly 74% of which appear only once. Sequencing was done on a sample of PBMCs. The receptor source for this set is a woman in her 30s in good health and CMV-seronegative.

The J gene is TRBJ2-7, the V gene TRBV5-4; perhaps TRBD2 as D (6 bases). Germline V CDR1 and CDR2: SGHNT, YYREEE (reference sequence). Trimming cost V 4 bases and J 3 bases, with 17 bases left between them. The CDR3 is 15 residues long. CDR3 sequence (DNA): TGTGCCAGCAGCGGAAGGGACTTCGGAAGCTACGAGCAGTACTTC. Its protein is CASSGRDFGSYEQYF.

The chain is built from TRBV7-2 and TRBJ1-1, with a weak D call TRBD1 (6 bases). V lost 5 bases and J lost 0, with 19 bases in between. Germline CDR1 is SGHTA and CDR2 is FQGNSA. The CDR3 covers 17 residues. CDR3 residues: CASSPYPQGYLNTEAFF. CDR3 bases: TGTGCCAGCAGCCCGTACCCACAGGGTTATTTGAACACTGAAGCTTTCTTT.

The rearrangement joins TRBV25-1 to TRBJ2-7; D not resolved. Germline V gene sequence: CDR1 MGHDK, CDR2 SYGVNS. CDR3 length: 11 amino acids. The V gene lost 7 bases and the J gene lost 9 bases, with 13 bases spanning the gap. CDR3 DNA sequence: TGTGCCAGCATGCGGTTAGAGCTGCAGTACTTC. It translates to CASMRLELQYF.

V is TRBV10-3 and J is TRBJ1-1; D unclear. The CDR3 runs to 13 residues. V was shortened by 3 bases and J by 8 bases, with 13 bases between the two germline ends. Per the germline V gene, CDR1 is ENHRY and CDR2 is SYGVKD. The CDR3 DNA reads as TGTGCCATCAGTGATTCCCCCTTCGGGGAAGCTTTCTTT. It translates to CAISDSPFGEAFF.

This clone was counted once. The V call is TRBV19, the J call TRBJ1-4; 8 bases line up with TRBD1. Germline CDR1 and CDR2: LNHDA and SQIVND (reference sequence). V shed 7 bases and J 5 bases; nucleotides not matched to a gene: 9. This CDR3 is 15 amino acids long. CDR3 bases: TGTGCCAGTACCGAGGACAGGGCCATAAATGAAAAACTGTTTTTT. This encodes CASTEDRAINEKLFF.

Only a few counts were recorded for this clone. The V and J genes are TRBV4-2 and TRBJ2-7; TRBD1 agrees at 12 bases. CDR3 length equals 17 residues. Germline V lookup: CDR1 LGHNA, CDR2 YNFKEQ. Germline trimming cut 2 bases from V and 5 bases from J; bases unmatched to any gene: 10. As DNA, the CDR3 is TGTGCCAGCAGCCAACCCACCGCGGGACAGGGGGCCCACGAGCAGTACTTC. Translated: CASSQPTAGQGAHEQYF.

The chain links TRBV18 to TRBJ2-7; no firm D call. Germline values: CDR1 KGHSH, CDR2 LQKENI. V lost 1 base and J lost 5, with 12 bases in between. The CDR3 sequence is 14 residues long. Here the CDR3 reads CASSPQLGANEQYF. The DNA for the CDR3 is TGTGCCAGCTCACCACAACTTGGAGCCAACGAGCAGTACTTC.

Details on this clone: The identical CDR3 is also encoded by other nucleotide sequences in the sample. The chain links TRBV7-6 to TRBJ2-5; D may be TRBD2 (6 bases). Germline V CDR1 and CDR2: SGHVS, FNYEAQ. The V and J ends lost 1 base and 7 bases respectively, with 28 bases between them. The CDR3 spans 19 residues. CDR3 nucleotide sequence: TGTGCCAGCAGCTTAGAGGGGCGGGGCAGGCTCTCACGGGCCGGGACCCAGTACTTC. Protein product: CASSLEGRGRLSRAGTQYF.

J is TRBJ2-3 and V is TRBV11-1; tentatively, D is TRBD2 (5 bases). This CDR3 has 15 residues. Per the germline V gene, CDR1 is SGHAT and CDR2 is FQDESV (reference sequence). V was pared by 5 bases and J by 6 bases, with 18 bases between. CDR3 protein: CASSPRTAGGDTQYF. The CDR3 coding sequence is TGTGCCAGCAGCCCTAGGACCGCCGGCGGGGATACGCAGTATTTT.

This clone appeared a few times. The V call is TRBV9, the J call TRBJ2-3, with 9 nucleotides matching TRBD1. Germline CDR1 and CDR2: SGDLS and YYNGEE. CDR3 length equals 17 residues. J lost 1 base, V lost 4 bases, and 10 bases had no gene match. The CDR3 here is CASSPRDRVLGTDTQYF. The CDR3 DNA reads as TGTGCCAGCAGCCCCCGGGACAGGGTTTTGGGCACAGATACGCAGTATTTT.

This chain joins TRBV27 and TRBJ2-7; D is perhaps TRBD2 (6 bases). The CDR3 has 14 residues. CDR1 is MNHEY, CDR2 SMNVEV, per germline (reference sequence). V lost 4 bases and J lost 2, with 12 bases in between. The CDR3 region is CASSYGGGTYEQYF. The CDR3 DNA follows: TGTGCCAGCAGTTACGGTGGGGGGACCTACGAGCAGTACTTC.